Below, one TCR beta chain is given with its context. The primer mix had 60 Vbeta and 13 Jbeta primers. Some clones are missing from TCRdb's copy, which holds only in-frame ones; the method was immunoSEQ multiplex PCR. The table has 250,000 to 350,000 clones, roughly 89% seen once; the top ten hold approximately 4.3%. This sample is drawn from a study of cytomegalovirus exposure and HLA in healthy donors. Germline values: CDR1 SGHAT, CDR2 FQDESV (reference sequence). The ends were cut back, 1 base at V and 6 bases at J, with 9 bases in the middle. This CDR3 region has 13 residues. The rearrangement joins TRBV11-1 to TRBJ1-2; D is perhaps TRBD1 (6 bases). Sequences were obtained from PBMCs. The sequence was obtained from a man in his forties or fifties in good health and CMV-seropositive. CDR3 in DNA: TGTGCCAGCAGCTTAGACAGGGACAATGGCTACACCTTC. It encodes CASSLDRDNGYTF.